This T cell receptor beta chain was retrieved from a study of cytomegalovirus exposure and HLA in healthy donors. Study results and caveats: The study designated 150 to 200 TCR beta chains cytomegalovirus-associated. By HLA locus, TCR association rates varied in a later analysis, with DRB1 showing the most and HLA-C the fewest. Confirmation in vitro established that three CMV-associated chains were specific for CMV antigens.

The PCR contained 60 Vbeta and 13 Jbeta primers. Here immunoSEQ multiplex PCR was the method, and the copy in TCRdb shows in-frame clones only, minus some. The table has about 89,000 clones, less than 85% seen once; the top ten hold 7% to 8.5%. Donors sampled were nominally healthy, though unrecorded immune exposures were likely. A word on this clone: Antigen: not known.

V lost 4 bases and J lost 8; bases outside the gene matches: 14. This CDR3 comprises 16 residues. Germline V gene lookup returns CDR1 MNHEY and CDR2 SVGAGI. The sequenced sample was PBMCs. The chain carries TRBV6-5 and TRBJ2-1, with TRBD1 identical over 7 bases. The TCR comes from a middle-aged man in good health and CMV-seropositive. As DNA, the CDR3 is TGTGCCAGCAGTTCCCGAGGGGGCGGTCTTCTCGATGAGCAGTTCTTC. This encodes CASSSRGGGLLDEQFF.